A single sample gave rise to the 15 T cell receptor delta chains below, sequenced in a study of delta chains in infants with herpesvirus infections. PBMC RNA was reverse transcribed using gamma-chain- and delta-chain-specific primers. TCRdb reprocessed the RT-PCR reads using CATT. The data show some 360 delta-chain clones, around 7% seen once. The sequencing here drew on peripheral blood, taken at time point 2 of longitudinal follow-up. Receptor source: a human donor who was a Ugandan infant, either HIV-exposed or HIV-unexposed (not recorded which).

By share, this clone ranks as hyperexpanded. The V and J genes are TRDV2 and TRDJ3, with 10 bases fitting TRDD3. After removal of 0 bases from V and 0 bases from J, the junction contained 1 base not matched to a gene. CDR3 size: 18 residues. The germline V gene encodes CDR1 GEAIGNYY and CDR2 EKD. The CDR3 nucleotides are TGTGCCTGTGACACCGCTGGGGGATACTCCTGGGACACCCGACAGATGTTTTTC. As protein: CACDTAGGYSWDTRQMFF.

This clone has more than one count but fewer than ten. This clone may be a read error of a much larger clone one base away. This sample also contains other DNA sequences that code for the same CDR3. The chain joins TRDV1 to TRDJ1, with D perhaps matching TRDD3 (9 bases). Germline CDR1 TSWWSYY, CDR2 QGS. The CDR3 covers 24 residues. The CDR3 loop is CALGELGLPKAKWVLGDQWDKLIF. DNA for the CDR3: TGTGCTCTTGGGGAACTTGGCCTTCCTAAAGCTAAGTGGGTACTGGGGGACCAATGGGATAAACTCATTTTT.

This clone is classed as large. This chain links TRDV1 with TRDJ1, with 12 nucleotides matching TRDD3. After removal of 3 bases from V and 0 bases from J, the junction contained 29 bases not matched to a gene. The CDR3 consists of 25 residues. Germline CDR1 is TSWWSYY and CDR2 is QGS. CDR3 region: CALGDQPKRESTGGYLHPYTDKLIF. CDR3 sequence (DNA): TGTGCTCTTGGGGACCAACCCAAGAGGGAGTCTACTGGGGGATACCTCCACCCGTACACCGATAAACTCATCTTT.

As to this clone: This may be a read error: a much more frequent sequence differs by one nucleotide. The chain uses TRDV1 and TRDJ1; 8 bases map to TRDD3. The V and J ends lost 2 bases and 3 bases, in that order; junction bases with no gene match: 38. CDR3 length equals 26 residues. Germline values: CDR1 TSWWSYY, CDR2 QGS. CDR3 bases: TGTGCTCTTGGGGAATATCCCAGTCCTCTACCACTATCGGTACTGGGGGTTACACCGATAGCCGATAAACTCATCTTT. It yields the protein CALGEYPSPLPLSVLGVTPIADKLIF.

By share, this clone ranks as medium-sized. The CDR3 reads CALGDLPFLIKRWHTDKLIF. CDR3 nucleotide sequence: TGTGCTCTTGGGGACCTACCCTTCCTAATCAAGAGGTGGCACACCGATAAACTCATCTTT. This chain uses TRDV1 with TRDJ1, with TRDD2 identical over 8 bases. Germline V gene data show CDR1 as TSWWSYY and CDR2 as QGS. Trimming removed 3 bases from V and 0 bases from J; junction bases left unmatched: 18. The length of the CDR3 is 20 residues.

This clone was found a few times. Translating this DNA gives a protein that differs at residue 14 from the TCRdb one, which belongs to a much larger clone; a read error is likely, and the protein shown is this translation. V and J are TRAV38-2/DV8 and TRDJ1, with a tentative D call TRDD3 (6 bases). Germline CDR1 TSESDYY, CDR2 QEAYKQQN. The CDR3 totals 19 residues. Deletions cut 7 bases from V and 2 bases from J, with 30 bases between. CDR3 nucleotide sequence: TGTGCTTATCGAGGGGACGGTCTCCGGAGGGGATCTTTTACCGATAAACTCATCTTT. Residues: CAYRGDGLRRGSFTDKLIF.

The chain links TRDV2 to TRDJ3; D perhaps matches TRDD3 (6 bases). The CDR3 runs 18 residues. Germline V gives CDR1 GEAIGNYY, CDR2 EKD. V lost 0 bases and J lost 0, with 11 bases in between. The CDR3: CACDTVTGSSWDTRQMFF. The DNA of the CDR3 is TGTGCCTGTGACACCGTAACTGGGAGCTCCTGGGACACCCGACAGATGTTTTTC.

Only a few counts were recorded for this clone. TCRdb's protein, taken from a much larger clone, differs from this DNA's translation at residue 5, likely owing to a read error; the protein displayed comes from the DNA. The V and J genes are TRDV2 and TRDJ1; D uncertain. In germline, CDR1 is GEAIGNYY, CDR2 EKD. The CDR3 is made up of 13 amino acids. V lost 5 bases to trimming and J lost 7 bases, with 16 bases between them. The CDR3 coding sequence is TGTGCCTGTGGCGCTTATCCAGTCGGTAAACTCATCTTT. It specifies CACGAYPVGKLIF.

With respect to this clone: A far larger clone is just one base off, so this is likely a read error. Other DNA sequences in the sample encode the same CDR3. The chain joins TRDV1 to TRDJ1; 8 nucleotides match TRDD3. Germline CDR1 is TSWWSYY and CDR2 is QGS. The CDR3 consists of 19 residues. V lost 8 bases, J lost 0 bases, and 20 bases stayed unmatched. The CDR3 bases are TGTGCTCTTCACTTTGGAGGGGTGCTGGGGGACACTTACACCGATAAACTCATCTTT. It specifies CALHFGGVLGDTYTDKLIF.

By sample fraction, this clone is large (0.1 to 1%). DNA for the CDR3: TGTGCCTGTGACACCCTCGTATCAACCGATAAACTCATCTTT. Translation: CACDTLVSTDKLIF. The chain uses TRDV2 and TRDJ1; no firm D call. V was clipped by 0 bases and J by 2 bases, with 9 bases between them. CDR3 length equals 14 residues. Germline assignment: CDR1 GEAIGNYY and CDR2 EKD.

This clone came up a few times. TCRdb's protein for this DNA is that of a much larger clone and differs from the translation at residue 13, likely a read error; the protein shown is the DNA translation. This chain connects TRDV3 to TRDJ1; D gene uncertain. Germline V gene data show CDR1 as TVYSNPD and CDR2 as GDNSRS (reference sequence). The CDR3 length is 14 residues. V dropped 4 bases and J dropped 9 bases, with 24 bases sitting between them. Written as DNA, the CDR3 is TGTGCCTACGTCACGGATCGAGCGACAGCACAACTCATCTTT. It specifies CAYVTDRATAQLIF.

This clone is large (0.1 to 1%) by share. At the DNA level, this CDR3 is encoded by other sequences in the same sample as well. The V call is TRAV38-2/DV8, the J call TRDJ4; 11 bases are a match to TRDD3. V lost 7 bases to trimming and J lost 0 bases; unmatched junction nucleotides: 11. Germline lookup yields CDR1 TSESDYY and CDR2 QEAYKQQN. The CDR3 runs 16 residues. The DNA of the CDR3 is TGTGCTTATTCTGGTCAGTACTGGGGGATAGCCAGACCCCTGATCTTT. Translated: CAYSGQYWGIARPLIF. The entire variable domain, with the rest obtained from reference TRAV38-2/DV8 and TRDJ4, is as follows: AQTVTQSQPEMSVQEAETVTLSCTYDTSESDYYLFWYKQPPSRQMILVIRQEAYKQQNATENRFSVNFQKAAKSFSLKISDSQLGDAAMYFCAYSGQYWGIARPLIFGKGTYLEVQQ.

In its sample, this clone ranks as large. This rearrangement joins TRAV38-2/DV8 to TRDJ1; 12 bases map to TRDD3. V shed 1 base and J 0 bases; nucleotides not matched to a gene: 22. Germline loops: CDR1 TSESDYY, CDR2 QEAYKQQN. The length of the CDR3 is 23 residues. CDR3 coding DNA: TGTGCTTATAGGAGCAACTCGCCTGAAACCGTACTGGGGGATACACCACACACCGATAAACTCATCTTT. Translated: CAYRSNSPETVLGDTPHTDKLIF.

This clone is classed as medium-sized. The chain joins TRDV1 to TRDJ1; 7 bases map to TRDD3. J was trimmed by 6 bases and V by 4 bases; bases with no gene match: 32. The CDR3 is made up of 22 amino acids. CDR1 is TSWWSYY, CDR2 QGS, per germline. The CDR3 DNA is TGTGCTCTTGGGGGGGGGCTCGTGGATACGGAGAGCATCCCATATTTTGCGCATAAACTCATCTTT. Translation: CALGGGLVDTESIPYFAHKLIF.

By its share, this clone is large. The chain combines TRDV2 with TRDJ1; 10 nucleotides agree with TRDD3. Germline assignment: CDR1 GEAIGNYY and CDR2 EKD. The CDR3 has 25 amino acids. After removal of 3 bases from V and 0 bases from J, the junction contained 33 bases not matched to a gene. The DNA of the CDR3 is TGTGCCTGTGACGCGTCTACGGACTGGGGGATCGGGGGAAGACGACGGATCGGTCACACCGATAAACTCATCTTT. It yields the protein CACDASTDWGIGGRRRIGHTDKLIF.